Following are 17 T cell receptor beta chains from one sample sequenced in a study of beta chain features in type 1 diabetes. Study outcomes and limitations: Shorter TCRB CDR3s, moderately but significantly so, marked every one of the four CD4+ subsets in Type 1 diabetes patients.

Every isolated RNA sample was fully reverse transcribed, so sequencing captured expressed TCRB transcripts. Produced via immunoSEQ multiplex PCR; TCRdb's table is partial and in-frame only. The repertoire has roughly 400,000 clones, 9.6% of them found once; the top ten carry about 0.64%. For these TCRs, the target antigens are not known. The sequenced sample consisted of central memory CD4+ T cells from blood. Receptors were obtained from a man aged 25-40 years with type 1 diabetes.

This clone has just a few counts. CDR3 sequence: CASSDTGGSSYNEQFF. The CDR3 DNA is TGTGCCAGCAGTGACACAGGGGGAAGCTCCTACAATGAGCAGTTCTTC. The chain combines TRBV6-4 with TRBJ2-1; 8 bases line up with TRBD1. Germline V gives CDR1 MRHNA, CDR2 SNTAGT. V shed 2 bases and J 0 bases; nucleotides not matched to a gene: 3. The CDR3 has 16 amino acids.

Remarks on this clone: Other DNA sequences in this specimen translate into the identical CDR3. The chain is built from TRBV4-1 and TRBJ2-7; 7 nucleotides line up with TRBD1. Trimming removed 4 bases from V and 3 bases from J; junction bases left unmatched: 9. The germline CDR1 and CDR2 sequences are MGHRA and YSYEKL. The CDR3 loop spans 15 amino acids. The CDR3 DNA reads TGCGCCAGCAGCCTAACCCGGGACAGAGTCTACGAGCAGTACTTC. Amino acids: CASSLTRDRVYEQYF.

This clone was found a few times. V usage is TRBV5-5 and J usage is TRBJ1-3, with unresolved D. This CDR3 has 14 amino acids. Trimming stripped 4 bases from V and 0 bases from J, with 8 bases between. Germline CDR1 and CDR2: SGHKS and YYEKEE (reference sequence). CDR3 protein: CASSIDGSGNTIYF. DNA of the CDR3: TGTGCCAGCAGCATAGACGGCTCTGGAAACACCATATATTTT. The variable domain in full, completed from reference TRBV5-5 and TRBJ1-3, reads DAGVTQSPTHLIKTRGQQVTLRCSPISGHKSVSWYQQVLGQGPQFIFQYYEKEERGRGNFPDRFSARQFPNYSSELNVNALLLGDSALYLCASSIDGSGNTIYFGEGSWLTVV.

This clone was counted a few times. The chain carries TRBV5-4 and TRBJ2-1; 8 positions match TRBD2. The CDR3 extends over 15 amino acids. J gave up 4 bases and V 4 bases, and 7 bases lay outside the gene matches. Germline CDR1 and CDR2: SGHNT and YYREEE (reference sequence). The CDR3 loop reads CASSLSGAKYNEQFF. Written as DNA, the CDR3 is TGTGCCAGCAGCCTTAGCGGGGCGAAATACAATGAGCAGTTCTTC.

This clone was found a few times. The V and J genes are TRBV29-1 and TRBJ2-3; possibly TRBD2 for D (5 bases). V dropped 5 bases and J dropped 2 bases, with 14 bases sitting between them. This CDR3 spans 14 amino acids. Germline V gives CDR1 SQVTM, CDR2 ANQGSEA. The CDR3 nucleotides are TGCAGCGTTATGAGCGGTACTACCACAGATACGCAGTATTTT. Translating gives CSVMSGTTTDTQYF.

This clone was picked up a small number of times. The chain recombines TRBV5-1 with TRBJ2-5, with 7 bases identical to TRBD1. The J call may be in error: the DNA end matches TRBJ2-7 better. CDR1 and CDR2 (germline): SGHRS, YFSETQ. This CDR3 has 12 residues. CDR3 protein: CASSETGYEQYF. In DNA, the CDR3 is TGCGCCAGCAGCGAGACAGGGTACGAGCAGTACTTC.

DNA of the CDR3: TGTGCCAGCAGCCCAGCGAGGCAAGAGACCCAGTACTTC. Residues: CASSPARQETQYF. The chain has TRBV7-2 and TRBJ2-5; no clear D. This CDR3 region has 13 residues. Germline V gives CDR1 SGHTA, CDR2 FQGNSA. V was clipped by 5 bases and J by 2 bases, with 9 bases between them.

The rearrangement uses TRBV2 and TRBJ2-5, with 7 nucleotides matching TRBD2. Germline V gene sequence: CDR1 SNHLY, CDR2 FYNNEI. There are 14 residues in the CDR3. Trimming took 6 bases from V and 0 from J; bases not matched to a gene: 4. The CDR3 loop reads CASRGGNHQETQYF. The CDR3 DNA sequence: TGTGCCAGCAGGGGAGGGAATCACCAAGAGACCCAGTACTTC.

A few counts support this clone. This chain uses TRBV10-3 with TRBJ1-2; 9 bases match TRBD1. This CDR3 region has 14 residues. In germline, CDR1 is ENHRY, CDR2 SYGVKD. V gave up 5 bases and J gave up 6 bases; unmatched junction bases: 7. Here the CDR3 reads CAISSGTGLDGYTF. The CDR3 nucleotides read TGTGCCATCAGTTCCGGGACAGGGCTTGATGGCTACACCTTC.

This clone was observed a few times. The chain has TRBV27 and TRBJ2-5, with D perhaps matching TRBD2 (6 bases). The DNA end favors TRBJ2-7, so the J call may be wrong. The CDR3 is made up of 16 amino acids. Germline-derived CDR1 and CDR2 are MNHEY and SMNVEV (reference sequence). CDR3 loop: CASSLSASAYSYEQYF. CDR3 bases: TGTGCCAGCAGTTTATCGGCTAGCGCCTACTCCTACGAGCAGTACTTC.

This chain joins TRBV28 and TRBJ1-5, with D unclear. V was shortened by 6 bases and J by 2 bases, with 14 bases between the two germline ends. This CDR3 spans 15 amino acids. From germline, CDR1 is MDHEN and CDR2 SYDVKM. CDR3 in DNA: TGTGCCAGCAGGTACCTTGGCGGGGGCAATCAGCCCCAGCATTTT. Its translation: CASRYLGGGNQPQHF. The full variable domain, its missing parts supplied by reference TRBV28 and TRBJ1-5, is DVKVTQSSRYLVKRTGEKVFLECVQDMDHENMFWYRQDPGLGLRLIYFSYDVKMKEKGDIPEGYSVSREKKERFSLILESASTNQTSMYLCASRYLGGGNQPQHFGDGTRLSIL.

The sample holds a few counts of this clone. The CDR3: CSGSGTPDIYEQYF. The CDR3 DNA is TGCAGCGGTTCCGGGACACCCGATATCTACGAGCAGTACTTC. V usage is TRBV29-1 and J usage is TRBJ2-7; D might be TRBD1 (6 bases). This CDR3 is built from 14 residues. The V gene's germline CDR1 is SQVTM and CDR2 ANQGSEA. The V end was cut by 7 bases, the J end by 3 bases, with 19 bases between.

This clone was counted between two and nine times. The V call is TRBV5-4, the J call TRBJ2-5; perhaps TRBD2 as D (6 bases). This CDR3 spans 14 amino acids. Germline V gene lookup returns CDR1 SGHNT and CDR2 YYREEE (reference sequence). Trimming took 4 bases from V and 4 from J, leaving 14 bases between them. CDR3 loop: CASSTRLGLETQYF. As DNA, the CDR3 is TGTGCCAGCAGCACCCGACTAGGACTAGAGACCCAGTACTTC.

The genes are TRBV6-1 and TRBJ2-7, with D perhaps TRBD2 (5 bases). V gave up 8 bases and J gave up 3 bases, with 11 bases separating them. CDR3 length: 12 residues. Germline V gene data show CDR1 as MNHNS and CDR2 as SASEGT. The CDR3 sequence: CASRGLDYEQYF. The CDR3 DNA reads TGTGCCAGCCGAGGACTCGACTACGAGCAGTACTTC.

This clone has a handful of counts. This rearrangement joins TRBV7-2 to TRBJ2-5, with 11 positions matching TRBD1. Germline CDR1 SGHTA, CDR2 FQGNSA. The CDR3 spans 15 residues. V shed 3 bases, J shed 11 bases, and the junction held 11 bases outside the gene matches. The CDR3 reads CASSLSGTGGREQYF. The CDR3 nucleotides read TGTGCCAGCAGCTTGTCCGGGACAGGGGGTCGGGAGCAGTACTTC.

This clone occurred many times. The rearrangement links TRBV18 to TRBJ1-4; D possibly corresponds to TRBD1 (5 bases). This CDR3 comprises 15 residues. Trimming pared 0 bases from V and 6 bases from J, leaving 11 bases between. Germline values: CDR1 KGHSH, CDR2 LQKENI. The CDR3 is CASSPPVGRDEKLFF. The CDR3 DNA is TGTGCCAGCTCACCACCGGTGGGGCGTGATGAAAAACTGTTTTTT.

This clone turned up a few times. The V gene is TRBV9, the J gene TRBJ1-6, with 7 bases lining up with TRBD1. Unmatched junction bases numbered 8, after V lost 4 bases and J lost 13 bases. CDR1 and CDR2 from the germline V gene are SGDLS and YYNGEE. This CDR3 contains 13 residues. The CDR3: CASSLGQEFPLHF. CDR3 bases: TGTGCCAGCAGCCTAGGACAGGAGTTCCCCCTCCACTTT.